Listed here are 26 T cell receptor beta chains from one sample, sequenced in a study of blood T cells in healthy people across ages. Sample-barcoded 5' priming and a J-beta primer mix drove a second PCR of 7 to 11 cycles. TCRdb used MiXCR to reprocess the 5' RACE reads, holding one entry per CDR3 protein. The table has about 1.4 million distinct CDR3 sequences, roughly 59% seen once. The sample consisted of blood. Receptors were obtained from a man aged 18 to 29 in good health.

The chain links TRBV20-1 to TRBJ2-5; maybe TRBD2 (5 bases). Germline V gene sequence: CDR1 DFQATT, CDR2 SNEGSKA (reference sequence). The CDR3 spans 14 residues. V shed 3 bases and J shed 0 bases, with 11 bases lying between them. CDR3 DNA sequence: TGCAGTGCTAGCCCTAGCTGGTACCAAGAGACCCAGTACTTC. It codes for CSASPSWYQETQYF.

The chain has TRBV20-1 and TRBJ2-7, with TRBD1 matching 7 bases. The CDR3 covers 11 residues. The junction had 5 bases not matched to a gene; V was cut back by 6 bases and J by 6 bases. Germline CDR1 and CDR2: DFQATT and SNEGSKA (reference sequence). CDR3 region: CSARTGTEQYF. In DNA form, the CDR3 reads TGCAGTGCAAGGACAGGCACCGAGCAGTACTTC.

V usage is TRBV27 and J usage is TRBJ1-2, with D maybe TRBD1 (5 bases). The CDR3 spans 15 residues. With 0 bases removed from V and 2 bases from J, the gap between germline ends came to 10 bases. Germline values: CDR1 MNHEY, CDR2 SMNVEV (reference sequence). CDR3 sequence (DNA): TGTGCCAGCAGTTTATCGGGGGGGGACAACTATGGCTACACCTTC. It codes for CASSLSGGDNYGYTF.

V usage is TRBV27 and J usage is TRBJ1-2, with D tentatively TRBD1 (5 bases). The CDR3 loop spans 15 amino acids. CDR1 is MNHEY and CDR2 is SMNVEV in the germline V gene (reference sequence). V shed 6 bases and J shed 1 base, with 15 bases lying between them. The CDR3 spells CASSQGPRVNYGYTF. In DNA form, the CDR3 reads TGTGCCAGCAGCCAGGGTCCGAGGGTTAACTATGGCTACACCTTC.

This chain connects TRBV10-1 to TRBJ1-2; D call uncertain. Trimming shortened V by 6 bases and J by 8 bases, and 19 bases separated the two germline ends. The V gene's germline CDR1 is WNHNN and CDR2 SYGVQD (reference sequence). The CDR3 is 14 residues long. The CDR3 DNA follows: TGCGCCAGCAGGGAGGCGATCCGGGGAGGGGGCTACACCTTC. It codes for CASREAIRGGGYTF.

This chain connects TRBV5-1 to TRBJ1-2, with D uncertain. Germline lookup yields CDR1 SGHRS and CDR2 YFSETQ. The CDR3 contains 14 residues. Trimming pared 3 bases from V and 7 bases from J, leaving 16 bases between. As DNA, the CDR3 is TGCGCCAGCAGCTCTACCGGGGAAACCGCTGGCTACACCTTC. Translating gives CASSSTGETAGYTF.

The V call is TRBV28, the J call TRBJ2-6; tentative D call: TRBD1 (6 bases). The CDR3 runs to 17 residues. CDR1 and CDR2 (germline): MDHEN, SYDVKM. V was clipped by 5 bases and J by 0 bases, with 14 bases between them. This CDR3 is CASSTRQALSGANVLTF. The DNA of the CDR3 is TGTGCCAGCAGTACCCGACAGGCCCTCTCTGGGGCCAACGTCCTGACTTTC.

This rearrangement joins TRBV28 to TRBJ2-6, with 8 bases fitting TRBD1. The V gene end was trimmed by 11 bases and the J gene end by 3 bases; junction bases not matched to a gene: 6. The CDR3 has 14 residues. CDR1 MDHEN and CDR2 SYDVKM come from the germline V gene. The CDR3 coding sequence is TGTGCCGCCGGACAGGGTGGTGGGGCCAACGTCCTGACTTTC. This translates into CAAGQGGGANVLTF.

In nucleotides, the CDR3 is TGTGCCACCAGTGATTGGGACTCCAACACCGGGGAGCTGTTTTTT. Translation: CATSDWDSNTGELFF. The rearrangement links TRBV24-1 to TRBJ2-2, with D maybe TRBD2 (6 bases). The V gene's germline CDR1 is KGHDR and CDR2 SFDVKD. V lost 2 bases, J lost 2 bases, and 8 bases lay in between. The length of the CDR3 is 15 residues.

The chain joins TRBV6-5 to TRBJ1-4; no clear D. The CDR3 is 14 residues long. V was trimmed by 6 bases and J by 0 bases, leaving 8 bases between them. Germline assignment: CDR1 MNHEY and CDR2 SVGAGI. The CDR3 region is CASRDSATNEKLFF. CDR3 nucleotides: TGTGCCAGCAGGGACTCGGCAACTAATGAAAAACTGTTTTTT.

This chain uses TRBV6-5 with TRBJ1-4; D is unresolved. With 2 bases removed from V and 7 bases from J, the gap between germline ends came to 11 bases. Germline V gives CDR1 MNHEY, CDR2 SVGAGI. The CDR3 sequence is 14 residues long. DNA of the CDR3: TGTGCCAGCAGTTACAATGCGCAGAGTGAAAAACTGTTTTTT. Translating gives CASSYNAQSEKLFF.

The chain links TRBV4-3 to TRBJ2-1; D is perhaps TRBD1 (6 bases). V lost 2 bases, J lost 8 bases, and 16 bases lay in between. CDR1 is LGHNA and CDR2 is YSLEER in the germline V gene. This CDR3 has 15 residues. The CDR3: CASSQTHDRWDEQFF. The DNA of the CDR3 is TGCGCCAGCAGCCAAACTCACGACAGGTGGGATGAGCAGTTCTTC.

The chain combines TRBV6-1 with TRBJ2-1, with 8 bases that match TRBD1. Germline CDR1 MNHNS, CDR2 SASEGT. CDR3 length: 14 amino acids. J gave up 10 bases and V 3 bases, and 8 bases lay outside the gene matches. The CDR3 spells CASSEGRGLGEQFF. Written as DNA, the CDR3 is TGTGCCAGCAGTGAGGGCAGGGGGCTCGGGGAGCAGTTCTTC.

The V call is TRBV6-5, the J call TRBJ1-5; 7 bases are a match to TRBD1. This CDR3 is 16 amino acids long. Losses at the gene ends were 6 bases for V and 1 base for J; bases not matched to a gene: 9. Germline V gene lookup returns CDR1 MNHEY and CDR2 SVGAGI. In nucleotides, the CDR3 is TGTGCCAGCAGCTCGCACAGGGGACAGAGCAATCAGCCCCAGCATTTT. Translating it yields CASSSHRGQSNQPQHF.

This clonotype was detected only a few times. CDR3 sequence: CSAHRVPKCLPEYF. The CDR3 nucleotides are TGCAGTGCCCACCGAGTACCAAAGTGCCTTCCAGAGTACTTC. The gene calls are TRBV20-1 and TRBJ2-4; D remains unclear. The CDR3 has 14 amino acids. CDR1 is DFQATT, CDR2 SNEGSKA, per germline (reference sequence). V shed 6 bases and J shed 14 bases, with 26 bases lying between them.

This chain joins TRBV24-1 and TRBJ2-1; D possibly corresponds to TRBD1 (6 bases). Matching the DNA end better, TRBJ2-7 makes the J call doubtful. CDR3 length equals 16 residues. The germline gives CDR1 KGHDR, CDR2 SFDVKD. The chain's CDR3 is CATSDLKGVSYNEQYF. Here the CDR3 DNA reads TGTGCCACCAGTGATTTAAAGGGGGTCTCCTACAATGAGCAGTACTTC.

CDR3 amino acids: CSGGRSYEQYF. In DNA form, the CDR3 reads TGCAGCGGTGGTCGATCCTACGAGCAGTACTTC. The chain has TRBV29-1 and TRBJ2-7; D is uncertain. V was cut by 7 bases and J by 1 base, with 8 bases left in between. The CDR3 is made up of 11 amino acids. CDR1 and CDR2 from the germline V gene are SQVTM and ANQGSEA.

The CDR3 loop reads CASSLLAEQPYEQYF. The DNA for the CDR3 is TGTGCCAGCAGTTTATTAGCGGAACAACCCTACGAGCAGTACTTC. The rearrangement links TRBV27 to TRBJ2-7; a weak D match, TRBD2 (6 bases). V was clipped by 1 base and J by 2 bases, with 12 bases between them. The CDR3 length is 15 residues. Germline CDR1 reads MNHEY; CDR2 reads SMNVEV (reference sequence).

V usage is TRBV20-1 and J usage is TRBJ2-3; D might be TRBD1 or TRBD2, each matching 6 bases. Trimming left V 7 bases short and J 5 bases short, with 22 bases between. Per the germline V gene, CDR1 is DFQATT and CDR2 is SNEGSKA (reference sequence). This CDR3 has 15 residues. The CDR3 region is CSVSQGQGGGDTQYF. The CDR3 bases are TGCAGTGTGTCCCAGGGGCAGGGAGGAGGAGATACGCAGTATTTT.

The genes are TRBV12-3 or TRBV12-4 and TRBJ1-6; the match to TRBD1 covers 10 bases. With V trimmed by 7 bases and J by 10 bases, 13 bases remained unmatched. CDR3 length: 16 amino acids. The CDR3 spells CASTDTRQGASSPLHF. The CDR3 DNA reads TGTGCCAGCACGGACACTAGACAGGGGGCTTCATCACCCCTCCACTTT.

The chain links TRBV20-1 to TRBJ2-7; 8 bases map to TRBD2. Germline trimming cut 1 base from V and 2 bases from J; bases unmatched to any gene: 7. Germline CDR1 DFQATT, CDR2 SNEGSKA (reference sequence). The CDR3 loop spans 15 amino acids. The CDR3 bases are TGCAGTGCTAGAGCCCAAGCGGGAGAAGCCTACGAGCAGTACTTC. Its translation: CSARAQAGEAYEQYF.

The genes are TRBV2 and TRBJ2-1; TRBD2 aligns across 7 bases. Germline assignment: CDR1 SNHLY and CDR2 FYNNEI. Losses at the gene ends were 4 bases for V and 8 bases for J; bases not matched to a gene: 11. CDR3 length: 15 residues. The CDR3 is CASSVASGPWDEQFF. The CDR3 DNA reads as TGTGCCAGCAGTGTTGCTAGCGGACCGTGGGATGAGCAGTTCTTC.

The chain recombines TRBV20-1 with TRBJ2-7; D is possibly TRBD1 (5 bases). Germline CDR1 DFQATT, CDR2 SNEGSKA (reference sequence). The CDR3 consists of 13 residues. Trimming left V 2 bases short and J 2 bases short, with 10 bases between. In DNA form, the CDR3 reads TGCAGTGCTAGACCCGACAGCACCTACGAGCAGTACTTC. This codes for CSARPDSTYEQYF.

The chain uses TRBV27 and TRBJ2-6; no reliable D call. Germline V gene lookup returns CDR1 MNHEY and CDR2 SMNVEV (reference sequence). Between the trimmed V and J ends, which lost 4 bases and 2 bases, there was a span of 15 bases. There are 17 residues in the CDR3. CDR3 sequence (DNA): TGTGCCAGCAGTTCGCCCCCGCAAGGTGCTGGGGCCAACGTCCTGACTTTC. It yields the protein CASSSPPQGAGANVLTF.

J is TRBJ2-1 and V is TRBV5-8; D remains ambiguous. This CDR3 has 15 amino acids. The germline gives CDR1 SGHTS, CDR2 YDEGEE. With 2 bases removed from V and 0 bases from J, the gap between germline ends came to 9 bases. The CDR3 DNA follows: TGTGCCAGCAGCTTCCGGTTGGGCTCCTACAATGAGCAGTTCTTC. Translated, it gives CASSFRLGSYNEQFF.

This chain links TRBV6-5 with TRBJ1-4; D is unclear. This CDR3 spans 13 amino acids. Trimming took 5 bases from V and 6 from J, leaving 10 bases between them. Germline CDR1 is MNHEY and CDR2 is SVGAGI. The CDR3 is CASSAPSDEKLFF. The CDR3 nucleotides are TGTGCCAGCAGTGCCCCCTCCGATGAAAAACTGTTTTTT.